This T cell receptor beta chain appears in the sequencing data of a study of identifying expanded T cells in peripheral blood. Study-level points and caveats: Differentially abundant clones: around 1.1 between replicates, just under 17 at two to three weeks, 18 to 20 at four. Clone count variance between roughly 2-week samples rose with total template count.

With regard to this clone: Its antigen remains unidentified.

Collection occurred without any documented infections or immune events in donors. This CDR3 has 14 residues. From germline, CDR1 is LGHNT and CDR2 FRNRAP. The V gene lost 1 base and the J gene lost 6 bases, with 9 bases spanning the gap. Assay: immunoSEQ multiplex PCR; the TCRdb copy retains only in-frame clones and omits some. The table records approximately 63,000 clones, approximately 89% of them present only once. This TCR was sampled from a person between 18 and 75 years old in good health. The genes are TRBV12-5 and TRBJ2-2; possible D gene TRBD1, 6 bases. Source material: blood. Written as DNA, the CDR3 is TGTGCTAGTGGTTTGGGACAGGTCTCCGGGGAGCTGTTTTTT. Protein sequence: CASGLGQVSGELFF.